This TCR beta chain was obtained from a study of naive and memory T cell subsets. Four subsets defined by CD45RA and CD27 were sorted after CD3, CD4, CD8 and live/dead staining. Findings and limits, study-wide: Between naive and memory subsets, TCR abundance power law exponents differed. Naive repertoires, especially CD8, held a few larger clonotypes, possibly memory cells re-expressing CD45RA.

V shed 4 bases, J shed 1 base, and the junction held 13 bases outside the gene matches. The CDR3 is 19 amino acids. An equimolar mix of two oligonucleotides served as the beta constant-region primer for TRBC1 and TRBC2. The ligated cDNA underwent four PCR rounds using SP2 and nested alpha and beta constant-region primers. TCRdb re-derived calls from the UMI-ligation and nested PCR reads in MiXCR, one entry per CDR3 protein. The sample has about 90,000 distinct CDR3 sequences; around 11% are singletons. Regarding this clonotype: Its antigen is not known.

The sample consisted of naive CD4+ T cells from blood. The chain uses TRBV12-3 or TRBV12-4 and TRBJ2-4; 10 bases are a match to TRBD2. The clonotype comes from a human donor in good health. The CDR3 nucleotides are TGTGCCAGCAGTTCCCTGGGGGGAGCGGGAGGGCCTGCCAAAAACATTCAGTACTTC. Its protein is CASSSLGGAGGPAKNIQYF.